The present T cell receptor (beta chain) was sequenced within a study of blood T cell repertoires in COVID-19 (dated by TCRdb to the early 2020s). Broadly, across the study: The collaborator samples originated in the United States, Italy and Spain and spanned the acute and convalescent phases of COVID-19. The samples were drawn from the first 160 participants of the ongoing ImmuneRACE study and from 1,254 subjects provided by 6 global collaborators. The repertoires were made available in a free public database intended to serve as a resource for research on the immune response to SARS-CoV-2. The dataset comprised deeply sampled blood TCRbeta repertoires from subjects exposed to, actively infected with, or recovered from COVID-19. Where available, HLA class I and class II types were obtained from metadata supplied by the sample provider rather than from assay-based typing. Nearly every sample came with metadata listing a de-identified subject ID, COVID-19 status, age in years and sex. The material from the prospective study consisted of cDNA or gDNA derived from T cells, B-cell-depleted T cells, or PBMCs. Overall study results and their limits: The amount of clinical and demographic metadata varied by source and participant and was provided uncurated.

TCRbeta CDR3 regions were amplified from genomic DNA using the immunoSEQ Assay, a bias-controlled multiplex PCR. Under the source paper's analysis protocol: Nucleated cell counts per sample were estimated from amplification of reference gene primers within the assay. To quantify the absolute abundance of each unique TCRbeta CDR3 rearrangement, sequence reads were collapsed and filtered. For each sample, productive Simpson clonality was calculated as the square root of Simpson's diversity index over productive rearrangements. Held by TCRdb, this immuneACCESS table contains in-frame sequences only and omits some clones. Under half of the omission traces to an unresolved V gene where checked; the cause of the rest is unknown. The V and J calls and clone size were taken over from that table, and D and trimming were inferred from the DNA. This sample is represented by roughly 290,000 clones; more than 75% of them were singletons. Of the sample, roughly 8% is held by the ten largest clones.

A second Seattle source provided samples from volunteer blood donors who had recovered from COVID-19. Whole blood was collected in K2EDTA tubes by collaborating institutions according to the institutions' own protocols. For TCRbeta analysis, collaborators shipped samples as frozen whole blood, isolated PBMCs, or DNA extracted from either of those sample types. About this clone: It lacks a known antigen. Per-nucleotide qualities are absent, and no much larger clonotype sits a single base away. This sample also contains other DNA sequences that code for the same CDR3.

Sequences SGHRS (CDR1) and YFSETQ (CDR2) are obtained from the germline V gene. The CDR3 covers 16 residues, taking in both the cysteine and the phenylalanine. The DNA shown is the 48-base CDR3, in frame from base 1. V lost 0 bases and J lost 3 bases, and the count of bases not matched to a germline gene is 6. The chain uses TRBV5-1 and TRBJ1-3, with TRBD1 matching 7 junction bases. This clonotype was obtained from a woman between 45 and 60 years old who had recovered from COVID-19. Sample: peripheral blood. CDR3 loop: CASSLAGTVRGNTIYF. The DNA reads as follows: TGCGCCAGCAGCTTGGCGGGGACAGTGCGTGGAAACACCATATATTTT.